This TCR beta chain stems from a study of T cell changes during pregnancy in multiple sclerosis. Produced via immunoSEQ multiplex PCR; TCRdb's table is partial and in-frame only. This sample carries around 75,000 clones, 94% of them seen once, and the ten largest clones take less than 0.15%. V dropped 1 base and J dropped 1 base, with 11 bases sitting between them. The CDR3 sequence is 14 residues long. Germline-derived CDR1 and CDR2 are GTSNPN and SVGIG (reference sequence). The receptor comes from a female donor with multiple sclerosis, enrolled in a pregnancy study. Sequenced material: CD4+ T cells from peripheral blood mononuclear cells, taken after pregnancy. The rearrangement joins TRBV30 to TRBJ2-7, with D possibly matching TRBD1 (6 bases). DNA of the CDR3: TGTGCCTGGAGTGGCCCGGACAGTTCCTACGAGCAGTACTTC. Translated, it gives CAWSGPDSSYEQYF.